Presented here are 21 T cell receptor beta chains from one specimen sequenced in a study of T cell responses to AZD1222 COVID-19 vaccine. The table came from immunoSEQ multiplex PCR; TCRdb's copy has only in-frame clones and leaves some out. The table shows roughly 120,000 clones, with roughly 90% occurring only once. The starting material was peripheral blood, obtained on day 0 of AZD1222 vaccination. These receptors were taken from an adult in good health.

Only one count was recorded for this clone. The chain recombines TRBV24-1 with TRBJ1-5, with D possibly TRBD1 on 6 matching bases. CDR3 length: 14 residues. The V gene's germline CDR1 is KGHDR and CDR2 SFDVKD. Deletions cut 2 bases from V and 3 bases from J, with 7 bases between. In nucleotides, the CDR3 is TGTGCCACCAGTGATTCAGGGGACAATCAGCCCCAGCATTTT. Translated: CATSDSGDNQPQHF.

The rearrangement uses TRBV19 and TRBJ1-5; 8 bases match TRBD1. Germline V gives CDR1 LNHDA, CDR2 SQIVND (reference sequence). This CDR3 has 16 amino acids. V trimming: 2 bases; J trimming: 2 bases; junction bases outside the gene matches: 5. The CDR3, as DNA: TGTGCCAGTAGTATAACCCAGGGGGCTCGCAATCAGCCCCAGCATTTT. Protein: CASSITQGARNQPQHF.

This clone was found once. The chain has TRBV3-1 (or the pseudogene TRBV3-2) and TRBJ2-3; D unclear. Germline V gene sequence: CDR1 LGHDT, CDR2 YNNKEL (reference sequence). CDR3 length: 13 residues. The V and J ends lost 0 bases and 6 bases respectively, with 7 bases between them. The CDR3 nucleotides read TGTGCCAGCAGCCAAGATTTGGCGGATACGCAGTATTTT. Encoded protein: CASSQDLADTQYF.

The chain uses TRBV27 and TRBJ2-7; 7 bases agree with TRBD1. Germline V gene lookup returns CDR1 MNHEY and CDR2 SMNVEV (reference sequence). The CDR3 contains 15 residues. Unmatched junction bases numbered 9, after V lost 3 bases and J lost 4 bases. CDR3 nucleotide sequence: TGTGCCAGCAGTTTCCTCCCGGGACAGAGTTACGAGCAGTACTTC. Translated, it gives CASSFLPGQSYEQYF.

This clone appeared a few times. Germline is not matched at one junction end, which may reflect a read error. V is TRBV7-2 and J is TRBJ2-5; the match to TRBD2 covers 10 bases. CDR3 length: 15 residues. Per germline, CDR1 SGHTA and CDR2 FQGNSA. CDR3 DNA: TGTGCCAGCACCTTACAGCGGGGGGGCGGAGAGACCCAGTACTTC. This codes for CASTLQRGGGETQYF.

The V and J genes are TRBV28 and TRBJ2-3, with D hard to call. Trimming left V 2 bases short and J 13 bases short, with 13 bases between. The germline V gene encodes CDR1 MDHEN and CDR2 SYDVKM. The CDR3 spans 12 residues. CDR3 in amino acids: CASSLVGSSKYF. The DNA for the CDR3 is TGTGCCAGCAGTTTAGTAGGTTCTTCGAAGTATTTT.

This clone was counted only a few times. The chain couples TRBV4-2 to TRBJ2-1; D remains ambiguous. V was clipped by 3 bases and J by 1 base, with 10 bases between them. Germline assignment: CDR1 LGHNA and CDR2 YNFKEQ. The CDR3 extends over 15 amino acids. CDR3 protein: CASSQVGFSYNEQFF. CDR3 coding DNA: TGTGCCAGCAGCCAGGTGGGGTTTTCCTACAATGAGCAGTTCTTC.

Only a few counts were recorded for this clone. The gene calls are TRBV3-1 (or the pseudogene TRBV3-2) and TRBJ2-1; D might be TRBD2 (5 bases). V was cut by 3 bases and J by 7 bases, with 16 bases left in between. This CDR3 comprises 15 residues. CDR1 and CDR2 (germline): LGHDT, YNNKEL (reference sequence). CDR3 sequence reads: CASSQSAQTGNEQFF. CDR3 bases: TGTGCCAGCAGCCAGTCAGCTCAGACGGGGAATGAGCAGTTCTTC.

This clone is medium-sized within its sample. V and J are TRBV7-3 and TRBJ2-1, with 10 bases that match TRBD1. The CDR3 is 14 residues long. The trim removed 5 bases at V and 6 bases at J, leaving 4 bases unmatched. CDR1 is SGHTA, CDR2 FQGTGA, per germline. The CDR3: CASSRDRGGNEQFF. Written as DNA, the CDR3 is TGTGCCAGCAGCAGGGACAGGGGCGGCAATGAGCAGTTCTTC.

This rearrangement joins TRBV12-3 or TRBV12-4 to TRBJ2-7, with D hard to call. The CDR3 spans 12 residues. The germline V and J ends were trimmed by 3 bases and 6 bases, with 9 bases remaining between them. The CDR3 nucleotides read TGTGCCAGCAGTTTCATTCTGCTCGAGCAGTACTTC. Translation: CASSFILLEQYF.

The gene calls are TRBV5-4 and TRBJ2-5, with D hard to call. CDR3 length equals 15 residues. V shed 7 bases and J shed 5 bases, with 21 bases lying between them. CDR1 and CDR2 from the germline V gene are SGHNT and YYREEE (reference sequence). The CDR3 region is CASGSGGLGAETQYF. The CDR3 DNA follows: TGTGCCAGCGGCTCGGGTGGCCTTGGTGCGGAGACCCAGTACTTC. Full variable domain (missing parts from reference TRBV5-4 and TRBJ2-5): ETGVTQSPTHLIKTRGQQVTLRCSSQSGHNTVSWYQQALGQGPQFIFQYYREEENGRGNFPPRFSGLQFPNYSSELNVNALELDDSALYLCASGSGGLGAETQYFGPGTRLLVL.

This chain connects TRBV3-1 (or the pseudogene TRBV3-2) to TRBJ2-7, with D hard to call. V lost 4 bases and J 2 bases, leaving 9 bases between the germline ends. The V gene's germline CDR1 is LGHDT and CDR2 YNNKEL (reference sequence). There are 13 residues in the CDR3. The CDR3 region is CASSPRGPYEQYF. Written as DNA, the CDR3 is TGTGCCAGCAGCCCTCGCGGCCCCTACGAGCAGTACTTC.

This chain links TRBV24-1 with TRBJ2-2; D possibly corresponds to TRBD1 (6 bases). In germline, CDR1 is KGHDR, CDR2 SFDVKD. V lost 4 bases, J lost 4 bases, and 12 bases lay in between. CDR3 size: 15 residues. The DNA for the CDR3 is TGTGCCACCAGTGAACCCACAGGGAGCACCGGGGAGCTGTTTTTT. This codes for CATSEPTGSTGELFF.

The CDR3 here is CASSSGAYNEQFF. In nucleotides, the CDR3 is TGTGCCAGCAGTTCGGGGGCCTACAATGAGCAGTTCTTC. This rearrangement joins TRBV28 to TRBJ2-1; maybe TRBD2 (6 bases). This CDR3 has 13 residues. Germline CDR1 is MDHEN and CDR2 is SYDVKM. With 4 bases removed from V and 2 bases from J, the gap between germline ends came to 6 bases. The variable domain in full, completed from reference TRBV28 and TRBJ2-1, reads DVKVTQSSRYLVKRTGEKVFLECVQDMDHENMFWYRQDPGLGLRLIYFSYDVKMKEKGDIPEGYSVSREKKERFSLILESASTNQTSMYLCASSSGAYNEQFFGPGTRLTVL.

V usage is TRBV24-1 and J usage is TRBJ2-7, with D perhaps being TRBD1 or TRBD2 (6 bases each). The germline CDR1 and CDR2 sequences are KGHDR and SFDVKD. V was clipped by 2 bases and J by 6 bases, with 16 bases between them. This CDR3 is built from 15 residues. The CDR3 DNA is TGTGCCACCAGTGATTCGGCCGGGGGCGAAGGCGAGCAGTACTTC. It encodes CATSDSAGGEGEQYF.

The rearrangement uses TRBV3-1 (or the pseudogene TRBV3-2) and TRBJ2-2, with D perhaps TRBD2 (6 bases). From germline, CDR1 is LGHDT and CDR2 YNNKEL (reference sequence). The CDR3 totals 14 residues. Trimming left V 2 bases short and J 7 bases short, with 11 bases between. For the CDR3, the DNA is TGTGCCAGCAGCCAACGTCGGGGGTTCGGGGAGCTGTTTTTT. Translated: CASSQRRGFGELFF.

The CDR3 DNA reads TGTGCCAGCAGCCCCGACAGGGACGGAAACACCATATATTTT. This codes for CASSPDRDGNTIYF. The rearrangement uses TRBV7-9 and TRBJ1-3, with 7 bases fitting TRBD1. Germline assignment: CDR1 SEHNR and CDR2 FQNEAQ (reference sequence). V trimming: 5 bases; J trimming: 4 bases; junction bases outside the gene matches: 5. CDR3 length: 14 amino acids. Full variable domain (outside the CDR3, taken from reference TRBV7-9 and TRBJ1-3): DTGVSQNPRHKITKRGQNVTFRCDPISEHNRLYWYRQTLGQGPEFLTYFQNEAQLEKSRLLSDRFSAERPKGSFSTLEIQRTEQGDSAMYLCASSPDRDGNTIYFGEGSWLTVV.

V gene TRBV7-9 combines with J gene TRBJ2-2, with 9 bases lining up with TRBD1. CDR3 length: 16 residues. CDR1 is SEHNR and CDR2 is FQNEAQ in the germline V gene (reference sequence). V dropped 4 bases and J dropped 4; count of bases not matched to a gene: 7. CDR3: CASSSAWTGATGELFF. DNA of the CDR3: TGTGCCAGCAGCTCAGCATGGACAGGGGCCACCGGGGAGCTGTTTTTT. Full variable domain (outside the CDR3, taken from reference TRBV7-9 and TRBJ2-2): DTGVSQNPRHKITKRGQNVTFRCDPISEHNRLYWYRQTLGQGPEFLTYFQNEAQLEKSRLLSDRFSAERPKGSFSTLEIQRTEQGDSAMYLCASSSAWTGATGELFFGEGSRLTVL.

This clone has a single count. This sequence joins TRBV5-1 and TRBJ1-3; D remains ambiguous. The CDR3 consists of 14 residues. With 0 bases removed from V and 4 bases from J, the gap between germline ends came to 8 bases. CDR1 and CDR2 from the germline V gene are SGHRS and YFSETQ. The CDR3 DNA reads TGCGCCAGCAGCTTGGTTGGTACGGGAAACACCATATATTTT. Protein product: CASSLVGTGNTIYF.

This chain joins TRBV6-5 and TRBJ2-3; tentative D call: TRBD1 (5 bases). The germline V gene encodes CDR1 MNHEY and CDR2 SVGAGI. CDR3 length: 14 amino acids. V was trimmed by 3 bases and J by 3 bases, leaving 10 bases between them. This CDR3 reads CASSYLGPTDTQYF. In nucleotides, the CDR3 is TGTGCCAGCAGTTATCTGGGGCCAACAGATACGCAGTATTTT.

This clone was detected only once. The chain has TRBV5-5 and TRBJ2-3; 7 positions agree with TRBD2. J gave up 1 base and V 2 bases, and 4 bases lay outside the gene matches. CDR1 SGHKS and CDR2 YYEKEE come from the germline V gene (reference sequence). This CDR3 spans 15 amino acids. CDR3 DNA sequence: TGTGCCAGCAGCTTTCGAACTAGCGGCACAGATACGCAGTATTTT. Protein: CASSFRTSGTDTQYF.